The 14 T cell receptor beta chains reported below all come from one sample, sequenced in a study of T cell responses to AZD1222 COVID-19 vaccine. The table came from immunoSEQ multiplex PCR; TCRdb's copy has only in-frame clones and leaves some out. The table lists roughly 260,000 clones, over 85% of them singletons. Here the sequenced sample was peripheral blood, taken on day 0 of AZD1222 vaccination. Receptor source: an adult in good health.

The chain has TRBV14 and TRBJ1-2, with D unresolved. The CDR3 covers 13 residues. The V end was cut by 0 bases, the J end by 4 bases, with 6 bases between. Germline V lookup: CDR1 SGHDN, CDR2 FVKESK. The CDR3, as DNA: TGTGCCAGCAGCCAAGAAAGGGCCTATGGCTACACCTTC. Translating gives CASSQERAYGYTF. Filled out from reference TRBV14 and TRBJ1-2, the complete variable domain reads EAGVTQFPSHSVIEKGQTVTLRCDPISGHDNLYWYRRVMGKEIKFLLHFVKESKQDESGMPNNRFLAERTGGTYSTLKVQPAELEDSGVYFCASSQERAYGYTFGSGTRLTVV.

The V gene is TRBV15, the J gene TRBJ2-7; 8 nucleotides match TRBD1. Germline V gives CDR1 LNHNV, CDR2 YYDKDF (reference sequence). The CDR3 has 15 residues. Unmatched junction bases numbered 6, after V lost 1 base and J lost 4 bases. The DNA of the CDR3 is TGTGCCACCAGCAGAGCCGGGACAGGATCTTACGAGCAGTACTTC. Translating it yields CATSRAGTGSYEQYF. Full variable domain (remainder filled in from reference TRBV15 and TRBJ2-7): DAMVIQNPRYQVTQFGKPVTLSCSQTLNHNVMYWYQQKSSQAPKLLFHYYDKDFNNEADTPDNFQSRRPNTSFCFLDIRSPGLGDTAMYLCATSRAGTGSYEQYFGPGTRLTVT.

A note on this clone: At one of its ends the junction is not consistent with the germline gene, which may arise from a read error. The rearrangement joins TRBV28 to TRBJ2-2; D is possibly TRBD1 or TRBD2 (5 bases each). The CDR3 is 15 residues long. Looked up from germline, CDR1 is MDHEN and CDR2 is SYDVKM. The CDR3 DNA reads as TGTGCCAGCAGTTATGAGACAGCCAACACCGGGAAGCTGTTTTTT. Translating it yields CASSYETANTGKLFF.

V is TRBV28 and J is TRBJ1-1; D is ambiguous. Germline V CDR1 and CDR2: MDHEN, SYDVKM. The V and J ends lost 5 bases and 5 bases respectively, with 9 bases between them. This CDR3 comprises 12 residues. CDR3 protein: CASSRFGTEAFF. In DNA form, the CDR3 reads TGTGCCAGCAGTAGATTTGGGACTGAAGCTTTCTTT.

The genes are TRBV5-6 and TRBJ2-3; D is undetermined. The CDR3 has 14 residues. Germline V gene lookup returns CDR1 SGHDT and CDR2 YYEEEE. V lost 4 bases, J lost 0 bases, and 9 bases lay in between. The chain's CDR3 is CASSVPGSTDTQYF. The CDR3 DNA sequence: TGTGCCAGCAGCGTACCCGGGAGCACAGATACGCAGTATTTT.

The chain has TRBV14 and TRBJ2-1; tentative D call: TRBD1 (5 bases). The ends were cut back, 0 bases at V and 16 bases at J, with 13 bases in the middle. Germline V gene sequence: CDR1 SGHDN, CDR2 FVKESK. The CDR3 has 12 amino acids. The CDR3 sequence: CASSQDWGRVFF. The CDR3 nucleotides read TGTGCCAGCAGCCAAGATTGGGGCAGGGTTTTCTTC.

The V and J genes are TRBV13 and TRBJ2-3, with 11 bases that match TRBD2. V lost 4 bases to trimming and J lost 8 bases; unmatched junction nucleotides: 5. This CDR3 region has 14 residues. CDR1 and CDR2 (germline): PRHDT, FYEKMQ (reference sequence). The CDR3 loop is CASSSLAGGVTQYF. For the CDR3, the DNA is TGTGCCAGCAGCTCATTAGCGGGAGGGGTTACGCAGTATTTT. Complete variable domain (other parts from reference TRBV13 and TRBJ2-3): AAGVIQSPRHLIKEKRETATLKCYPIPRHDTVYWYQQGPGQDPQFLISFYEKMQSDKGSIPDRFSAQQFSDYHSELNMSSLELGDSALYFCASSSLAGGVTQYFGPGTRLTVL.

The CDR3 coding sequence is TGTGCCACCAGTTACGTCGGGGGGGAGCAGTACTTC. Encoded protein: CATSYVGGEQYF. V and J are TRBV24-1 and TRBJ2-7; 7 bases match TRBD2. Trimming took 6 bases from V and 7 from J; bases not matched to a gene: 5. CDR1 and CDR2 from the germline V gene are KGHDR and SFDVKD. This CDR3 has 12 residues.

V usage is TRBV28 and J usage is TRBJ2-2; TRBD1 agrees at 10 bases. The V gene's germline CDR1 is MDHEN and CDR2 SYDVKM. The CDR3 runs to 13 residues. The trim removed 9 bases at V and 7 bases at J, leaving 5 bases unmatched. The CDR3 DNA follows: TGTGCCAGTGACAGGGGGCGCGGCGGGGAGCTGTTTTTT. It specifies CASDRGRGGELFF. The variable domain in full, with the rest retrieved from reference TRBV28 and TRBJ2-2, is DVKVTQSSRYLVKRTGEKVFLECVQDMDHENMFWYRQDPGLGLRLIYFSYDVKMKEKGDIPEGYSVSREKKERFSLILESASTNQTSMYLCASDRGRGGELFFGEGSRLTVL.

This chain links TRBV5-5 with TRBJ2-7; 8 nucleotides align to TRBD2. Germline V gene lookup returns CDR1 SGHKS and CDR2 YYEKEE (reference sequence). V shed 1 base, J shed 3 bases, and the junction held 6 bases outside the gene matches. The CDR3 covers 15 residues. The CDR3 region is CASSLITSGYYEQYF. The CDR3, as DNA: TGTGCCAGCAGCTTGATTACTAGCGGATACTACGAGCAGTACTTC.

The V gene is TRBV7-9, the J gene TRBJ2-6; D is undetermined. V dropped 6 bases and J dropped 2 bases, with 11 bases sitting between them. The CDR3 spans 15 residues. In germline, CDR1 is SEHNR, CDR2 FQNEAQ (reference sequence). As DNA, the CDR3 is TGTGCCAGCAGTTTGGTTGTGCCTGGGGCCAACGTCCTGACTTTC. This encodes CASSLVVPGANVLTF.

J is TRBJ1-1 and V is TRBV7-9, with D unresolved. CDR1 is SEHNR and CDR2 is FQNEAQ in the germline V gene (reference sequence). Trimming removed 3 bases from V and 6 bases from J, with 11 bases in between. The length of the CDR3 is 13 residues. The CDR3 region is CASSLEGLSEAFF. The CDR3 DNA is TGTGCCAGCAGCTTGGAGGGCTTGTCTGAAGCTTTCTTT. Looking up the rest from reference TRBV7-9 and TRBJ1-1 gives the full variable domain: DTGVSQNPRHKITKRGQNVTFRCDPISEHNRLYWYRQTLGQGPEFLTYFQNEAQLEKSRLLSDRFSAERPKGSFSTLEIQRTEQGDSAMYLCASSLEGLSEAFFGQGTRLTVV.

The chain recombines TRBV9 with TRBJ1-5; unclear D gene. V lost 0 bases to trimming and J lost 2 bases, with 9 bases between them. From germline, CDR1 is SGDLS and CDR2 YYNGEE. CDR3 length equals 15 residues. The CDR3 is CASSVGTEGNQPQHF. The CDR3 DNA sequence: TGTGCCAGCAGCGTAGGCACAGAGGGCAATCAGCCCCAGCATTTT.

The genes are TRBV2 and TRBJ2-1; D might be TRBD1 (5 bases). The germline V gene encodes CDR1 SNHLY and CDR2 FYNNEI. The CDR3 length is 14 residues. V dropped 4 bases and J dropped 11 bases, with 18 bases sitting between them. DNA of the CDR3: TGTGCCAGCAGTGTCAGGGCGAATTGGGGAAAGCAGTTCTTC. Protein sequence: CASSVRANWGKQFF.